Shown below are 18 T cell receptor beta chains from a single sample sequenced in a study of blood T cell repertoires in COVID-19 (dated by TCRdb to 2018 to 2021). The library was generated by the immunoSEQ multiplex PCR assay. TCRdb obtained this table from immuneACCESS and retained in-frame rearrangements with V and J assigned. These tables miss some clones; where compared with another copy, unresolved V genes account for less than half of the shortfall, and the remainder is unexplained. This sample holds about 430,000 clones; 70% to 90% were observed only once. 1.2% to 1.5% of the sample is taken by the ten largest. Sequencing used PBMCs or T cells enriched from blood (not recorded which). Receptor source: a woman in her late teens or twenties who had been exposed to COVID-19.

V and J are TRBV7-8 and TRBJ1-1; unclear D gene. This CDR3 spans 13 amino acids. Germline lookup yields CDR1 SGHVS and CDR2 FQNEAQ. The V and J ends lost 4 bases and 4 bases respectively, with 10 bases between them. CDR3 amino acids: CASSSGGSTEAFF. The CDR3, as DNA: TGTGCCAGCAGCTCAGGAGGGAGCACTGAAGCTTTCTTT.

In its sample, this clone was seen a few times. Here the CDR3 DNA reads TGTGCCAGCAGTGATATTGGGACAGGGATCAACACTGAAGCTTTCTTT. As protein: CASSDIGTGINTEAFF. The chain is built from TRBV6-1 and TRBJ1-1, with 9 bases lining up with TRBD1. With 3 bases clipped from V and 2 bases from J, the junction kept 7 bases outside the gene matches. CDR3 size: 16 residues. Germline V lookup: CDR1 MNHNS, CDR2 SASEGT.

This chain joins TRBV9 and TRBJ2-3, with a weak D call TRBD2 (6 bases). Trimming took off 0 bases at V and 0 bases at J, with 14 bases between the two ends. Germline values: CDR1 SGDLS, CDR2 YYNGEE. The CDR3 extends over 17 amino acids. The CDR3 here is CASSVGWGEISTDTQYF. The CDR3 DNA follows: TGTGCCAGCAGCGTAGGCTGGGGGGAGATTAGCACAGATACGCAGTATTTT.

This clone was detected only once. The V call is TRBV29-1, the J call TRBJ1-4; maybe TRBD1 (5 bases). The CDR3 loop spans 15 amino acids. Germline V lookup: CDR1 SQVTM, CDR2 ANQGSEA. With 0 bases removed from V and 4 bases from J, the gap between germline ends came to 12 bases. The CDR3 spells CSVEDGAAFNEKLFF. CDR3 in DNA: TGCAGCGTTGAAGATGGGGCAGCATTTAATGAAAAACTGTTTTTT.

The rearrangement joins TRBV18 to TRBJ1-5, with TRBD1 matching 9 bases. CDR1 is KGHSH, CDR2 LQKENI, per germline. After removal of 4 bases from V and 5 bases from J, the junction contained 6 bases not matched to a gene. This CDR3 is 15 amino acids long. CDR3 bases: TGTGCCAGCTCACGAGGACAGGGGCTTTATCAGCCCCAGCATTTT. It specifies CASSRGQGLYQPQHF. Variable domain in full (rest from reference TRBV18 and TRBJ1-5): NAGVMQNPRHLVRRRGQEARLRCSPMKGHSHVYWYRQLPEEGLKFMVYLQKENIIDESGMPKERFSAEFPKEGPSILRIQQVVRGDSAAYFCASSRGQGLYQPQHFGDGTRLSIL.

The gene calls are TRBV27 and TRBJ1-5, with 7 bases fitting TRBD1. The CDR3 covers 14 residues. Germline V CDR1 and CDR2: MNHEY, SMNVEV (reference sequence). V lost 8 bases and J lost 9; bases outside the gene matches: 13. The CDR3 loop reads CASSPGQALGPQHF. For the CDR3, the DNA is TGTGCCAGCTCCCCCGGACAGGCCTTGGGGCCCCAGCATTTT.

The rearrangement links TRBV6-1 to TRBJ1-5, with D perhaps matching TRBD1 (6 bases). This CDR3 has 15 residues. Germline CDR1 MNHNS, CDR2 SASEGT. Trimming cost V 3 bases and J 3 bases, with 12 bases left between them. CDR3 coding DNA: TGTGCCAGCAGTGATCAACAGGGTCCCAATCAGCCCCAGCATTTT. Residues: CASSDQQGPNQPQHF.

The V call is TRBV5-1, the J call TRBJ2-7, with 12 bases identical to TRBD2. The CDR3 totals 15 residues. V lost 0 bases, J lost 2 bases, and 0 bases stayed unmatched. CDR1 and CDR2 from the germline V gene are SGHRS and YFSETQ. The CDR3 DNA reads TGCGCCAGCAGCTTGGGGACTAGCGGGGCCTACGAGCAGTACTTC. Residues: CASSLGTSGAYEQYF.

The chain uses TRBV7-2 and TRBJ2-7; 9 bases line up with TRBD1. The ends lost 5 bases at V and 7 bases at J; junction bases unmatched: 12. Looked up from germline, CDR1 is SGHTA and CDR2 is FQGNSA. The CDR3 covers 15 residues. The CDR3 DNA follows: TGTGCCAGCAGCCCCTGGGGGGACAGGGTAGGAGAGCAGTACTTC. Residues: CASSPWGDRVGEQYF. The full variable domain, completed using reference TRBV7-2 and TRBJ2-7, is GAGVSQSPSNKVTEKGKDVELRCDPISGHTALYWYRQSLGQGLEFLIYFQGNSAPDKSGLPSDRFSAERTGGSVSTLTIQRTQQEDSAVYLCASSPWGDRVGEQYFGPGTRLTVT.

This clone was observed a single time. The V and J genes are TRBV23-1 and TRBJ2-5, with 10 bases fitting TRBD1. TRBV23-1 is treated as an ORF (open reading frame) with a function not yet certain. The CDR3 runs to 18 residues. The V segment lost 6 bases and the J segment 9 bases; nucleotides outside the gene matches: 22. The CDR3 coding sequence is TGCGCCAGCAGACTCTATCCAAAGCCGGGACAGGGGATTCGCGCCCAGTACTTC. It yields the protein CASRLYPKPGQGIRAQYF.

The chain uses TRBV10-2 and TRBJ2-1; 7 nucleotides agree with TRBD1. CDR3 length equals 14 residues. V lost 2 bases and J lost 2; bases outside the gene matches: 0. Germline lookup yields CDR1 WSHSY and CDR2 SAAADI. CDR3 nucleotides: TGCGCCAGCAGTGAGGGGACAGCCTACAATGAGCAGTTCTTC. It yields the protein CASSEGTAYNEQFF.

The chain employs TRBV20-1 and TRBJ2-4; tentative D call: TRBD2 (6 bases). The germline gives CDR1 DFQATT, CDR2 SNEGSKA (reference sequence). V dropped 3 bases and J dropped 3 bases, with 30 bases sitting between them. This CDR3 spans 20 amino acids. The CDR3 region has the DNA TGCAGTGCTAGTTTTAGCGGCACTTTTTCTTCTTCGTATGTCAAAAACATTCAGTACTTC. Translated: CSASFSGTFSSSYVKNIQYF.

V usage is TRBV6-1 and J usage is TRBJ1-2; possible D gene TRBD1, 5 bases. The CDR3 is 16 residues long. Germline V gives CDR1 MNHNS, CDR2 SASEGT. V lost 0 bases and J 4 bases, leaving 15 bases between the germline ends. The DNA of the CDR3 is TGTGCCAGCAGTGAAGCCGTGGGACTCGATGTCTATGGCTACACCTTC. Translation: CASSEAVGLDVYGYTF.

In DNA form, the CDR3 reads TGTGCCAGCAGGCCCTTGGACTCCGTCTCCTTCTACAATGAGCAGTTCTTC. Its translation: CASRPLDSVSFYNEQFF. The chain carries TRBV27 and TRBJ2-1, with D tentatively TRBD2 (5 bases). The CDR3 extends over 17 amino acids. The germline V gene has CDR1 MNHEY and CDR2 SMNVEV (reference sequence). V lost 6 bases, J lost 3 bases, and 21 bases lay in between.

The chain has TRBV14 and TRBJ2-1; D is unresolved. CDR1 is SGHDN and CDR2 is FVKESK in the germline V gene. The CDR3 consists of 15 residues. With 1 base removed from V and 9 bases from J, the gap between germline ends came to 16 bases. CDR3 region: CASSQGGNYRGEQFF. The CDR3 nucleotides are TGTGCCAGCAGCCAAGGAGGAAACTATAGAGGTGAGCAGTTCTTC.

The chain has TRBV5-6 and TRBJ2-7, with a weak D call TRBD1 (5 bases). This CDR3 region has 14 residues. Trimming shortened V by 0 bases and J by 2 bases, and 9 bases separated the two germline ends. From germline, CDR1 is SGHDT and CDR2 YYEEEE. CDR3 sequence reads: CASSLVPGPYEQYF. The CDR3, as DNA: TGTGCCAGCAGCTTGGTCCCAGGGCCCTACGAGCAGTACTTC.

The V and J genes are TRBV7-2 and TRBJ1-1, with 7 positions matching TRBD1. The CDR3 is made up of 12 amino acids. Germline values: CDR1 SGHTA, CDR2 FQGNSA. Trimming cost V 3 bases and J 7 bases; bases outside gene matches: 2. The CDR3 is CASSFGTVEAFF. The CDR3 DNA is TGTGCCAGCAGCTTCGGGACAGTTGAAGCTTTCTTT.

The CDR3 DNA follows: TGTGCCAGCAGCTCCTTTGGCGGCTACACCTTC. Its translation is CASSSFGGYTF. The gene calls are TRBV28 and TRBJ1-2; D remains unclear. Germline CDR1 is MDHEN and CDR2 is SYDVKM. The CDR3 is made up of 11 amino acids. V was trimmed by 6 bases and J by 8 bases, leaving 10 bases between them.